These 9 T cell receptor beta chains came from one sample sequenced in a study of CD8+ T cells in alopecia areata. Extraction and reverse transcription of RNA yielded cDNA as the sequencing template. Assay: immunoSEQ multiplex PCR; the TCRdb copy retains only in-frame clones and omits some. The table includes some 180,000 clones, about 53% detected once. The treatment here: oral pan-JAK inhibitor, 5-10 mg twice daily. Sequenced material: CD8+ T cells sorted from blood, taken at week 24, from a patient treated with tofacitinib. Every receptor here comes from a human donor with alopecia areata.

J is TRBJ2-1 and V is TRBV29-1, with TRBD1 identical over 9 bases. Trimming at V came to 7 bases and at J to 4 bases, leaving 8 bases not matched to a gene. The V gene's germline CDR1 is SQVTM and CDR2 ANQGSEA. The length of the CDR3 is 14 residues. The CDR3 loop is CSGEDRGRYNEQFF. CDR3 bases: TGCAGCGGCGAGGACAGGGGAAGGTACAATGAGCAGTTCTTC.

This clone has just a few counts. J is TRBJ2-1 and V is TRBV20-1; D may be TRBD1 (6 bases). Trimming took 5 bases from V and 10 from J, leaving 12 bases between them. Germline CDR1 DFQATT, CDR2 SNEGSKA (reference sequence). The CDR3 sequence is 11 residues long. CDR3 DNA: TGCAGTGCTGCGGACAGTTTCGAGCAGTTCTTC. It yields the protein CSAADSFEQFF.

This rearrangement joins TRBV4-1 to TRBJ2-6; D is uncertain. The CDR3 length is 16 residues. CDR1 is MGHRA and CDR2 is YSYEKL in the germline V gene. V lost 1 base and J lost 4, with 11 bases in between. The CDR3 reads CASSQAGEAGANVLTF. CDR3 coding DNA: TGCGCCAGCAGCCAAGCAGGCGAGGCGGGGGCCAACGTCCTGACTTTC.

This chain joins TRBV29-1 and TRBJ2-3, with D perhaps being TRBD1 or TRBD2 (5 bases each). The CDR3 extends over 15 amino acids. Per the germline V gene, CDR1 is SQVTM and CDR2 is ANQGSEA. Trimming cost V 3 bases and J 0 bases, with 13 bases left between them. CDR3 nucleotides: TGCAGCGTTGATAGATTGGGGGAGAGCACAGATACGCAGTATTTT. Translation: CSVDRLGESTDTQYF.

This clone was counted only a few times. CDR3 DNA sequence: TGCGCCAGCAGCCCACAGGGGTGGGGCTACACCTTC. This gives the protein CASSPQGWGYTF. V usage is TRBV4-1 and J usage is TRBJ1-2; 7 nucleotides line up with TRBD1. V was pared by 4 bases and J by 8 bases, with 4 bases of the junction left unmatched. The CDR3 extends over 12 amino acids. Germline CDR1 is MGHRA and CDR2 is YSYEKL.

There are a few counts of this clone. This sequence joins TRBV11-2 and TRBJ2-3; D unresolved. Germline CDR1 SGHAT, CDR2 FQNNGV. Deletions cut 5 bases from V and 5 bases from J, with 5 bases between. This CDR3 comprises 11 residues. The CDR3 coding sequence is TGTGCCAGCAGCCCAGGAGATACGCAGTATTTT. Its protein is CASSPGDTQYF.

This clone appeared a few times. This chain connects TRBV29-1 to TRBJ2-1, with a possible D match to TRBD2 (5 bases). V was shortened by 3 bases and J by 10 bases, with 7 bases between the two germline ends. The germline CDR1 and CDR2 sequences are SQVTM and ANQGSEA. CDR3 length: 10 amino acids. The CDR3 bases are TGCAGCGTTGACGGGGTCGAGCAGTTCTTC. Encoded protein: CSVDGVEQFF.

The genes are TRBV5-6 and TRBJ2-7; D not resolved. The V end was cut by 3 bases, the J end by 4 bases, with 8 bases between. CDR3 size: 12 residues. Germline V gene sequence: CDR1 SGHDT, CDR2 YYEEEE. The CDR3 DNA reads TGTGCCAGCAGCTCAATGGGGTACGAGCAGTACTTC. It specifies CASSSMGYEQYF.

In nucleotides, the CDR3 is TGTGCCATCAGTGAGTTTCAAGGGCCCTACGAGCAGTACTTC. This codes for CAISEFQGPYEQYF. The chain has TRBV10-3 and TRBJ2-7; the D is unclear. This CDR3 is 14 amino acids long. Per germline, CDR1 ENHRY and CDR2 SYGVKD. Trimming stripped 1 base from V and 2 bases from J, with 9 bases between.